These 28 T cell receptor beta chains share one sample of origin, sequenced in a study of blood T cell repertoires in COVID-19. Libraries were prepared by immunoSEQ multiplex PCR; TCRdb keeps only in-frame clonotypes and omits some of them. This sample has around 320,000 clones, with 85% found just once. What was sequenced was peripheral blood. The receptor set was obtained from a human donor in a cohort sampled during active COVID-19.

This clone came up once. The CDR3 region is CASSLRPGINYGYTF. The DNA of the CDR3 is TGTGCCAGCAGCTTACGCCCAGGGATTAACTATGGCTACACCTTC. The chain links TRBV7-3 to TRBJ1-2, with D possibly being TRBD1 (5 bases). This CDR3 has 15 amino acids. V gave up 2 bases and J gave up 1 base, with 11 bases separating them. Germline CDR1 SGHTA, CDR2 FQGTGA.

The chain has TRBV7-8 and TRBJ2-1; 7 positions match TRBD2. Germline lookup yields CDR1 SGHVS and CDR2 FQNEAQ. The V segment lost 4 bases and the J segment 8 bases; nucleotides outside the gene matches: 14. This CDR3 spans 16 amino acids. CDR3 sequence reads: CASSWGFTGGIHEQFF. The DNA of the CDR3 is TGTGCCAGCAGCTGGGGGTTTACCGGGGGGATACATGAGCAGTTCTTC.

This chain connects TRBV2 to TRBJ2-1; 11 nucleotides agree with TRBD1. Germline CDR1 is SNHLY and CDR2 is FYNNEI. The CDR3 spans 14 residues. Trimming removed 5 bases from V and 8 bases from J; junction bases left unmatched: 5. CDR3 residues: CASSRDRGNYEQFF. The CDR3 DNA is TGTGCCAGCAGTAGGGACAGGGGGAATTATGAGCAGTTCTTC.

V gene TRBV7-3 combines with J gene TRBJ1-1; TRBD1 aligns across 10 bases. This CDR3 has 15 residues. Germline lookup yields CDR1 SGHTA and CDR2 FQGTGA. V dropped 2 bases and J dropped 11; count of bases not matched to a gene: 11. The CDR3 DNA sequence: TGTGCCAGCAGCTTATCTCTCGGGACAGGGGAGAGGGCTTTCTTT. Amino acid sequence: CASSLSLGTGERAFF. Full variable domain (rest looked up from reference TRBV7-3 and TRBJ1-1): GAGVSQTPSNKVTEKGKYVELRCDPISGHTALYWYRQSLGQGPEFLIYFQGTGAADDSGLPNDRFFAVRPEGSVSTLKIQRTERGDSAVYLCASSLSLGTGERAFFGQGTRLTVV.

On this clone itself: The identical CDR3 is also encoded by other nucleotide sequences in the sample. This chain links TRBV11-3 with TRBJ1-1, with TRBD1 matching 8 bases. This CDR3 region has 14 residues. V trimming: 4 bases; J trimming: 1 base; junction bases outside the gene matches: 2. Germline V gene data show CDR1 as SGHNT and CDR2 as YENEEA. CDR3: CASSSGQGNTEAFF. Written as DNA, the CDR3 is TGTGCCAGCAGCTCCGGACAGGGGAACACTGAAGCTTTCTTT.

This chain uses TRBV7-8 with TRBJ1-5; D is undetermined. This CDR3 is built from 15 residues. Per the germline V gene, CDR1 is SGHVS and CDR2 is FQNEAQ. Between the trimmed V and J ends, which lost 2 bases and 2 bases, there was a span of 10 bases. CDR3 in amino acids: CASSLREIGNQPQHF. CDR3 DNA sequence: TGTGCCAGCAGCTTACGGGAAATTGGCAATCAGCCCCAGCATTTT.

The V gene is TRBV10-3, the J gene TRBJ2-3; 11 bases are a match to TRBD2. The junction had 9 bases not matched to a gene; V was cut back by 4 bases and J by 0 bases. From germline, CDR1 is ENHRY and CDR2 SYGVKD. There are 18 residues in the CDR3. In DNA, the CDR3 is TGTGCCATCAGTGGAGATAGCGGGGGGGCCAGGAGCACAGATACGCAGTATTTT. Protein product: CAISGDSGGARSTDTQYF.

As DNA, the CDR3 is TGTGCCAGCAGTTTTCGCAGGTCGGATCAGCCCCAGCATTTT. Residues: CASSFRRSDQPQHF. This chain uses TRBV27 with TRBJ1-5, with D uncertain. V lost 3 bases, J lost 5 bases, and 11 bases lay in between. This CDR3 is 14 amino acids long. Germline CDR1 and CDR2: MNHEY and SMNVEV (reference sequence).

The chain combines TRBV30 with TRBJ2-7; tentatively, D is TRBD1 (5 bases). The CDR3 length is 13 residues. The V gene's germline CDR1 is GTSNPN and CDR2 SVGIG (reference sequence). Trimming took off 5 bases at V and 3 bases at J, with 14 bases between the two ends. CDR3 in DNA: TGTGCCTGGGGCCCCGACAGAAACTACGAGCAGTACTTC. Protein product: CAWGPDRNYEQYF. Variable domain in full (rest from reference TRBV30 and TRBJ2-7): SQTIHQWPATLVQPVGSPLSLECTVEGTSNPNLYWYRQAAGRGLQLLFYSVGIGQISSEVPQNLSASRPQDRQFILSSKKLLLSDSGFYLCAWGPDRNYEQYFGPGTRLTVT.

V gene TRBV12-3 or TRBV12-4 combines with J gene TRBJ2-1; 7 nucleotides agree with TRBD1. CDR3 length equals 12 residues. V dropped 4 bases and J dropped 9; count of bases not matched to a gene: 3. CDR3 bases: TGTGCCAGCAGTTCATCAGGGGGTGAGCAGTTCTTC. This translates into CASSSSGGEQFF.

The chain recombines TRBV6-2 or TRBV6-3 with TRBJ1-3; no reliable D call. Germline-derived CDR1 and CDR2 are MNHEY and SVGEGT. This CDR3 comprises 16 residues. Between the trimmed V and J ends, which lost 2 bases and 4 bases, there was a span of 15 bases. CDR3 amino acids: CASSYPSSQSGNTIYF. The CDR3 DNA follows: TGTGCCAGCAGTTACCCGTCGTCACAGTCGGGAAACACCATATATTTT.

This rearrangement joins TRBV5-1 to TRBJ2-3; weak D call: TRBD1 (7 bases). The V gene's germline CDR1 is SGHRS and CDR2 YFSETQ. With 1 base removed from V and 4 bases from J, the gap between germline ends came to 10 bases. This CDR3 region has 14 residues. CDR3 sequence reads: CASSLTGDSDTQYF. The CDR3 nucleotides are TGCGCCAGCAGCTTGACAGGGGACTCAGATACGCAGTATTTT.

The chain recombines TRBV7-3 with TRBJ2-1; a weak D match, TRBD2 (7 bases). The CDR3 is made up of 15 amino acids. Trimming removed 4 bases at V and 0 bases at J, with 10 bases between. Germline CDR1 is SGHTA and CDR2 is FQGTGA. The CDR3 DNA reads as TGTGCCAGCAGCTCCCGGGGGGCCTCCTACAATGAGCAGTTCTTC. Amino acids: CASSSRGASYNEQFF. Looking up the rest from reference TRBV7-3 and TRBJ2-1 gives the full variable domain: GAGVSQTPSNKVTEKGKYVELRCDPISGHTALYWYRQSLGQGPEFLIYFQGTGAADDSGLPNDRFFAVRPEGSVSTLKIQRTERGDSAVYLCASSSRGASYNEQFFGPGTRLTVL.

CDR3 sequence: CASRSGTEYQETQYF. The DNA of the CDR3 is TGTGCCAGTAGATCCGGGACAGAGTACCAAGAGACCCAGTACTTC. The J gene is TRBJ2-5, the V gene TRBV19; 7 positions agree with TRBD1. This CDR3 is 15 amino acids long. V trimming: 6 bases; J trimming: 0 bases; junction bases outside the gene matches: 7. CDR1 LNHDA and CDR2 SQIVND come from the germline V gene (reference sequence). Together with reference TRBV19 and TRBJ2-5, the CDR3 gives the full variable domain: DGGITQSPKYLFRKEGQNVTLSCEQNLNHDAMYWYRQDPGQGLRLIYYSQIVNDFQKGDIAEGYSVSREKKESFPLTVTSAQKNPTAFYLCASRSGTEYQETQYFGPGTRLLVL.

This chain joins TRBV4-2 and TRBJ1-5; the match to TRBD1 covers 8 bases. V shed 4 bases, J shed 6 bases, and the junction held 5 bases outside the gene matches. The CDR3 length is 14 residues. The germline V gene encodes CDR1 LGHNA and CDR2 YNFKEQ. In DNA form, the CDR3 reads TGTGCCAGCAGCCCACAGGGGGACGGTCAGCCCCAGCATTTT. It specifies CASSPQGDGQPQHF.

V and J are TRBV7-2 and TRBJ2-7; the D gene is possibly TRBD1 (7 bases). Germline CDR1 reads SGHTA; CDR2 reads FQGNSA. This CDR3 contains 15 residues. V lost 5 bases, J lost 0 bases, and 14 bases lay in between. The CDR3 sequence is CASSIRGDSSYEQYF. The DNA of the CDR3 is TGTGCCAGCAGCATCAGGGGGGACAGCTCCTACGAGCAGTACTTC. Filled out from reference TRBV7-2 and TRBJ2-7, the complete variable domain reads GAGVSQSPSNKVTEKGKDVELRCDPISGHTALYWYRQSLGQGLEFLIYFQGNSAPDKSGLPSDRFSAERTGGSVSTLTIQRTQQEDSAVYLCASSIRGDSSYEQYFGPGTRLTVT.

V is TRBV10-3 and J is TRBJ1-5; 10 positions match TRBD1. The CDR3 has 15 amino acids. Germline V gene sequence: CDR1 ENHRY, CDR2 SYGVKD. J gave up 4 bases and V 5 bases, and 5 bases lay outside the gene matches. CDR3 sequence (DNA): TGTGCCATCAGTCCGGGACAGGGGACAAATCAGCCCCAGCATTTT. It is translated as CAISPGQGTNQPQHF.

The chain is built from TRBV6-5 and TRBJ1-2, with 10 bases that match TRBD1. J gave up 3 bases and V 5 bases, and 6 bases lay outside the gene matches. CDR1 is MNHEY and CDR2 is SVGAGI in the germline V gene. The CDR3 has 15 amino acids. This CDR3 reads CASSQDRGVYYGYTF. CDR3 nucleotide sequence: TGTGCCAGCAGTCAGGACAGGGGGGTTTACTATGGCTACACCTTC.

This chain joins TRBV4-1 and TRBJ1-5; D is unclear. CDR1 is MGHRA, CDR2 YSYEKL, per germline. V lost 6 bases and J lost 5, with 11 bases in between. The CDR3 covers 13 residues. In nucleotides, the CDR3 is TGCGCCAGCAGTCCTGGGCGGGATCAGCCCCAGCATTTT. It encodes CASSPGRDQPQHF.

This sequence joins TRBV5-1 and TRBJ1-2, with 9 nucleotides matching TRBD1. Germline V gives CDR1 SGHRS, CDR2 YFSETQ. After removal of 0 bases from V and 5 bases from J, the junction contained 5 bases not matched to a gene. The CDR3 is 15 amino acids. The CDR3 DNA follows: TGCGCCAGCAGCTTGGGGAGACAGGGGGAGTATGGCTACACCTTC. Its translation is CASSLGRQGEYGYTF.

The V call is TRBV24-1, the J call TRBJ2-3; D not certain. The CDR3 is made up of 15 amino acids. The germline CDR1 and CDR2 sequences are KGHDR and SFDVKD. V dropped 2 bases and J dropped 1 base, with 9 bases sitting between them. For the CDR3, the DNA is TGTGCCACCAGTGATTCCCCGCCAGGCACAGATACGCAGTATTTT. It yields the protein CATSDSPPGTDTQYF.

This clone was found a few times. V usage is TRBV4-2 and J usage is TRBJ2-2; D is undetermined. The V end lost 3 bases, the J end lost 1 base, and 9 bases lay between the germline ends. Germline V CDR1 and CDR2: LGHNA, YNFKEQ. The CDR3 has 15 residues. For the CDR3, the DNA is TGTGCCAGCAGCCAGTCGCAGGAGAACACCGGGGAGCTGTTTTTT. It encodes CASSQSQENTGELFF.

This chain connects TRBV6-6 to TRBJ2-7; D is perhaps TRBD1 (5 bases). The CDR3 is 13 residues long. CDR1 and CDR2 from the germline V gene are MNHNY and SVGAGI (reference sequence). V dropped 5 bases and J dropped 7 bases, with 15 bases sitting between them. The CDR3 DNA reads TGTGCCAGCAGTCAAATTGACAGTGGTGAGCAGTACTTC. Its protein is CASSQIDSGEQYF.

This clone was recorded at least ten times. The chain has TRBV7-8 and TRBJ2-5; TRBD2 might be the D (6 bases). The V gene lost 4 bases and the J gene lost 5 bases, with 20 bases spanning the gap. This CDR3 spans 16 amino acids. The germline V gene has CDR1 SGHVS and CDR2 FQNEAQ. This CDR3 is CASSSRNAGIMETQYF. For the CDR3, the DNA is TGTGCCAGCAGCTCCCGGAATGCGGGGATTATGGAGACCCAGTACTTC.

The J gene is TRBJ1-3, the V gene TRBV18, with 8 positions matching TRBD1. The CDR3 is 14 residues long. J lost 5 bases, V lost 5 bases, and 5 bases had no gene match. In germline, CDR1 is KGHSH, CDR2 LQKENI. CDR3 coding DNA: TGTGCCAGCTCATCGGACAGGGCGCGAAACACCATATATTTT. This sequence encodes CASSSDRARNTIYF. Variable domain in full (rest from reference TRBV18 and TRBJ1-3): NAGVMQNPRHLVRRRGQEARLRCSPMKGHSHVYWYRQLPEEGLKFMVYLQKENIIDESGMPKERFSAEFPKEGPSILRIQQVVRGDSAAYFCASSSDRARNTIYFGEGSWLTVV.

The chain joins TRBV6-5 to TRBJ2-7; 7 bases fit TRBD2. The CDR3 length is 16 residues. Losses at the gene ends were 2 bases for V and 5 bases for J; bases not matched to a gene: 12. The germline CDR1 and CDR2 sequences are MNHEY and SVGAGI. CDR3 DNA: TGTGCCAGCAGTTACACCCTCTTGGGGGGGGGTCACGAGCAGTACTTC. Protein: CASSYTLLGGGHEQYF.

The chain couples TRBV9 to TRBJ2-7, with D perhaps TRBD2 (5 bases). The CDR3 is made up of 15 amino acids. CDR1 and CDR2 from the germline V gene are SGDLS and YYNGEE. Deletions cut 1 base from V and 6 bases from J, with 17 bases between. The CDR3 DNA reads as TGTGCCAGCAGCGTAAGAGGGAGTTCGGGCCTCGAGCAGTACTTC. Encoded protein: CASSVRGSSGLEQYF.

This clone has just one count. The rearrangement uses TRBV3-1 (or the pseudogene TRBV3-2) and TRBJ1-2; TRBD1 is a possible D gene (5 bases). Germline V lookup: CDR1 LGHDT, CDR2 YNNKEL (reference sequence). The V end was cut by 3 bases, the J end by 6 bases, with 14 bases between. There are 14 residues in the CDR3. As DNA, the CDR3 is TGTGCCAGCAGCCAGAGTACGGGGGTCGATGGCTACACCTTC. This sequence encodes CASSQSTGVDGYTF.